Ten or more counts support the clone carrying this T cell receptor beta chain. The CDR3 is made up of 16 amino acids. Germline CDR1 and CDR2: SGHNT and YYREEE (reference sequence). The junction had 7 bases not matched to a gene; V was cut back by 4 bases and J by 2 bases. The source material, RNA transcripts, was used to amplify TCR beta CDR3 regions. First-round RT-PCR with HTBI primers amplified the TCR CDR3 region. TCRdb redid the calling of the multiplex PCR reads with MiXCR, one entry per CDR3 protein. The sample holds approximately 430,000 distinct CDR3 sequences, about a sixth seen once. These data are taken from a study of T cells in Graves' hyperthyroidism and ophthalmopathy.

The source is a woman aged 18-29 years with Graves' hyperthyroidism. Source material: blood. V usage is TRBV5-4 and J usage is TRBJ2-3; 10 nucleotides align to TRBD2. CDR3 amino acids: CASSTSGRGTTDTQYF. The CDR3 region has the DNA TGTGCCAGCAGCACCAGCGGGAGGGGTACCACAGATACGCAGTATTTT. Variable domain in full (rest from reference TRBV5-4 and TRBJ2-3): ETGVTQSPTHLIKTRGQQVTLRCSSQSGHNTVSWYQQALGQGPQFIFQYYREEENGRGNFPPRFSGLQFPNYSSELNVNALELDDSALYLCASSTSGRGTTDTQYFGPGTRLTVL.